These 10 T cell receptor beta chains were sequenced from one sample in a study of graft-versus-host responses after intestinal transplantation (dated by TCRdb to 2020 to 2022). Library construction relied on the immunoSEQ multiplex PCR assay. TCRdb retrieved this table from immuneACCESS and kept in-frame rearrangements only. Not all clones are present; in checked studies, unresolved V genes account for under half, and no reason is known for the remainder. The sample table holds around 90,000 clones, of which approximately 95% were seen once. The ten largest clones capture approximately 1.1% of the sample. Reading the label with the study, this specimen's time point is: cells obtained before transplantation from donor or recipient. No cognate antigen is known for these TCRs. This specimen was unstimulated CD8+ T cells sorted from spleen or lymph node cells, taken before transplant. These receptors originate from a human donor who was the organ donor for an intestinal transplant.

On this clone: An end of the junction does not agree with germline; a read error may underlie this. This chain uses TRBV7-7 with TRBJ2-2; D possibly corresponds to TRBD1 (5 bases). Germline values: CDR1 SSHAT, CDR2 FNYEAQ (reference sequence). CDR3 length: 14 amino acids. This chain's CDR3 is CASSPQGNLGELFF. In DNA form, the CDR3 reads TGTGCTAGCAGCCCCCAGGGAAATCTCGGGGAGCTGTTTTTT.

The rearrangement links TRBV30 to TRBJ2-7, with TRBD2 matching over 8 bases. V shed 7 bases and J 6 bases; nucleotides not matched to a gene: 11. Per germline, CDR1 GTSNPN and CDR2 SVGIG (reference sequence). The CDR3 runs to 13 residues. The CDR3 loop is CAFVAGQASEQYF. CDR3 nucleotide sequence: TGTGCCTTCGTAGCGGGGCAGGCCTCCGAGCAGTACTTC.

This clone is a singleton in its sample. This sequence joins TRBV6-5 and TRBJ2-6; D is perhaps TRBD2 (6 bases). Trimming removed 2 bases at V and 11 bases at J, with 10 bases between. The CDR3 runs to 13 residues. The germline V gene has CDR1 MNHEY and CDR2 SVGAGI. CDR3 bases: TGTGCCAGCAGTTACACTTGGGGGGACGTCCTGACTTTC. Its protein product is CASSYTWGDVLTF.

The rearrangement links TRBV27 to TRBJ2-2; D not resolved. The length of the CDR3 is 14 residues. Germline loops: CDR1 MNHEY, CDR2 SMNVEV (reference sequence). The V gene lost 5 bases and the J gene lost 2 bases, with 9 bases spanning the gap. DNA for the CDR3: TGTGCCAGCAGTCTCTCAGATAACACCGGGGAGCTGTTTTTT. This sequence encodes CASSLSDNTGELFF.

This chain joins TRBV27 and TRBJ1-2, with 10 bases matching TRBD1. Unmatched junction bases numbered 11, after V lost 6 bases and J lost 7 bases. The CDR3 loop spans 15 amino acids. Germline-derived CDR1 and CDR2 are MNHEY and SMNVEV (reference sequence). CDR3 protein: CASRKRGDRGPGYTF. Written as DNA, the CDR3 is TGTGCCAGCAGGAAGAGGGGGGACAGGGGACCTGGCTACACCTTC.

This chain connects TRBV27 to TRBJ1-1; tentative D call: TRBD1 (5 bases). V was pared by 0 bases and J by 0 bases, with 14 bases between. Germline lookup yields CDR1 MNHEY and CDR2 SMNVEV (reference sequence). The CDR3 is made up of 17 amino acids. CDR3 region: CASSLSPKTVLNTEAFF. The CDR3 DNA reads as TGTGCCAGCAGTTTATCTCCCAAGACAGTATTGAACACTGAAGCTTTCTTT.

Comment on this clone: Lacking the conserved final phenylalanine or tryptophan, this CDR3 likely reflects a read error. The limits of the CDR3 on the DNA are not certain, so only TCRdb's listed CDR3 is given. The V call is TRBV18, the J call TRBJ1-2; the D call in the table, TRBD1, was not verified against the DNA. Germline loops: CDR1 KGHSH, CDR2 LQKENI. The CDR3 is made up of 10 amino acids, end residues included. CDR3 residues: CASSPLDRQL.

This chain links TRBV28 with TRBJ1-5, with D maybe TRBD1 (5 bases). Germline CDR1 reads MDHEN; CDR2 reads SYDVKM. Trimming removed 7 bases at V and 2 bases at J, with 15 bases between. The CDR3 length is 15 residues. In DNA, the CDR3 is TGTGCCAGCACCCTTGTGGGGGGGGGCAATCAGCCCCAGCATTTT. It specifies CASTLVGGGNQPQHF. The full variable domain, rest sourced from reference TRBV28 and TRBJ1-5, is DVKVTQSSRYLVKRTGEKVFLECVQDMDHENMFWYRQDPGLGLRLIYFSYDVKMKEKGDIPEGYSVSREKKERFSLILESASTNQTSMYLCASTLVGGGNQPQHFGDGTRLSIL.

The rearrangement links TRBV5-1 to TRBJ2-1, with D maybe TRBD2 (6 bases). The germline V and J ends were trimmed by 0 bases and 7 bases, with 11 bases remaining between them. Germline CDR1 is SGHRS and CDR2 is YFSETQ. The CDR3 has 14 amino acids. DNA of the CDR3: TGCGCCAGCAGCTTGGTGCGGGGTCCGAATGAGCAGTTCTTC. It encodes CASSLVRGPNEQFF.

This clone appeared a few times. The V gene is TRBV20-1, the J gene TRBJ2-7; a possible D gene is TRBD1 (5 bases). Germline V CDR1 and CDR2: DFQATT, SNEGSKA (reference sequence). This CDR3 is built from 11 residues. V shed 3 bases and J shed 3 bases, with 6 bases lying between them. The CDR3 region is CSARDNYEQYF. The CDR3, as DNA: TGCAGTGCTAGGGACAACTACGAGCAGTACTTC.